This T cell receptor beta chain was sequenced for a study of cytomegalovirus exposure and HLA in healthy donors. Turning to this clone: What it binds is not known.

The PCR used 60 Vbeta and 13 Jbeta primers. The table came from immunoSEQ multiplex PCR; TCRdb's copy has only in-frame clones and leaves some out. The sample table includes about 72,000 clones. V lost 0 bases, J lost 8 bases, and 13 bases lay in between. Germline V gene sequence: CDR1 MRHNA, CDR2 SNTAGT. The CDR3 totals 14 residues. Whole-study results and caveats: With high specificity and sensitivity, the classifier reportedly diagnosed cytomegalovirus status. Roughly even sequencing depth across donors was the assumption behind the presence/absence analyses.

This sequence originates from a man aged 35 to 55 in good health and CMV-seronegative. The chain couples TRBV6-4 to TRBJ1-2; D may be TRBD1 (5 bases). The sample was PBMCs. CDR3 nucleotide sequence: TGTGCCAGCAGTGACTCGATAGGGGCTGGCGGCTACACCTTC. Translated: CASSDSIGAGGYTF.